The 27 T cell receptor beta chains listed next were all sequenced from one sample in a study of spatial heterogeneity in lung cancer. Overall study findings and caveats: Tumors with more nonsynonymous mutations had more expanded intratumoral alpha and beta TCRs.

These receptors have no known antigen. TCRdb itself ran the 5' RACE reads through MiXCR, one entry per CDR3 protein. The sample has around 20,000 distinct CDR3 sequences; 9.5% to 10% are singletons. Time point reported: sample taken at primary tumor resection. This material consisted of lung tumor tissue, taken at surgery. Receptors originate from a female donor with early-stage non-small cell lung cancer.

In this sample, this clonotype turned up many times. Since the library was made to target alpha chains, this beta chain is a stray read and its abundance is not meaningful. The chain has TRBV2 and TRBJ2-2; TRBD1 aligns across 8 bases. From germline, CDR1 is SNHLY and CDR2 FYNNEI. The CDR3 has 14 amino acids. J lost 3 bases, V lost 5 bases, and 2 bases had no gene match. The CDR3 region has the DNA TGTGCCAGCAGTCAACAGGGGGACACCGGGGAGCTGTTTTTT. It translates to CASSQQGDTGELFF.

Many counts were recorded for this clonotype. Within a library made for alpha chains, this beta chain is off target, and its count is uninformative. The genes are TRBV29-1 and TRBJ2-5, with D uncertain. Germline-derived CDR1 and CDR2 are SQVTM and ANQGSEA. V shed 6 bases and J shed 5 bases, with 13 bases lying between them. The CDR3 runs 12 residues. The DNA of the CDR3 is TGCAGCGTCCTGACACCTTTGGAGACCCAGTACTTC. Translating gives CSVLTPLETQYF.

By its share, this clonotype is medium-sized. The library was designed around alpha chains, so this beta chain is a stray read whose abundance carries little weight. The V and J genes are TRBV7-3 and TRBJ2-5; D is unclear. CDR1 and CDR2 from the germline V gene are SGHTA and FQGTGA. The V gene lost 1 base and the J gene lost 0 bases, with 0 bases spanning the gap. CDR3 length equals 12 residues. Here the CDR3 reads CASSLNQETQYF. CDR3 coding DNA: TGTGCCAGCAGCTTAAACCAAGAGACCCAGTACTTC.

This clonotype was seen repeatedly, ten times or more. Little can be read into the size of this beta chain, an off-target read in a library designed for alpha chains. The chain carries TRBV20-1 and TRBJ2-3, with 9 bases aligning to TRBD1. Trimming at V came to 6 bases and at J to 2 bases, leaving 3 bases not matched to a gene. Germline V gives CDR1 DFQATT, CDR2 SNEGSKA (reference sequence). The CDR3 totals 13 residues. The CDR3 spells CSARTGVTDTQYF. The CDR3 coding sequence is TGCAGTGCCCGGACAGGGGTCACAGATACGCAGTATTTT.

This clonotype was counted many times. Since it is a stray read in a library aimed at alpha chains, this beta chain has a size that is not meaningful. The chain links TRBV21-1 to TRBJ1-5; the table names TRBD1, a call not compared with the DNA. TRBV21-1 is marked as a pseudogene. The CDR3 contains 16 residues. As DNA, the CDR3 is TGTGCCAGCAGCAATACTCGTCGAGGGGGCAATCAGCCCCAGCATTTT. This translates into CASSNTRRGGNQPQHF.

This clonotype has more than one count but fewer than ten. Being off target in a library aimed at alpha chains, this beta chain has a size of little meaning. This sequence joins TRBV28 and TRBJ2-7; D may be TRBD1 (6 bases). V dropped 7 bases and J dropped 6 bases, with 10 bases sitting between them. The CDR3 totals 11 residues. Germline values: CDR1 MDHEN, CDR2 SYDVKM. CDR3 protein: CASTDRTEQYF. DNA of the CDR3: TGTGCCAGCACTGACAGGACCGAGCAGTACTTC.

This clonotype was observed at least ten times. Being off target in a library aimed at alpha chains, this beta chain has a size of little meaning. The rearrangement uses TRBV12-3 or TRBV12-4 and TRBJ1-5; 8 positions agree with TRBD1. There are 15 residues in the CDR3. Unmatched junction bases numbered 6, after V lost 5 bases and J lost 3 bases. In DNA form, the CDR3 reads TGTGCCAGCAGTCCCCGGACAGGGCACAATCAGCCCCAGCATTTT. This codes for CASSPRTGHNQPQHF.

This clonotype is termed medium-sized. Because this beta chain is a stray read in a library intended to capture alpha chains, its abundance should not be given much weight. The chain links TRBV20-1 to TRBJ2-1; D might be TRBD2 (5 bases). This CDR3 contains 14 residues. Per germline, CDR1 DFQATT and CDR2 SNEGSKA (reference sequence). V was cut by 5 bases and J by 6 bases, with 17 bases left in between. The CDR3 nucleotides read TGCAGTGCTTATTGGTCGGGGAGAAGCAATGAGCAGTTCTTC. Translated: CSAYWSGRSNEQFF.

This clonotype was detected many times. This beta chain is an off-target read within a library intended for alpha chains, so its frequency means little. The rearrangement uses TRBV5-6 and TRBJ2-6; TRBD1 might be the D (5 bases). Trimming cost V 4 bases and J 0 bases, with 11 bases left between them. This CDR3 has 16 amino acids. Germline V gives CDR1 SGHDT, CDR2 YYEEEE. The CDR3: CASSNWGLSGANVLTF. Written as DNA, the CDR3 is TGTGCCAGCAGCAACTGGGGCCTCTCTGGGGCCAACGTCCTGACTTTC.

With respect to this clonotype: This beta chain is a stray sequence in a library constructed for alpha chains; its clone size is not meaningful. The chain employs TRBV7-2 and TRBJ1-1; D gene unclear. The CDR3 is 14 amino acids. The V end was cut by 7 bases, the J end by 3 bases, with 15 bases between. Looked up from germline, CDR1 is SGHTA and CDR2 is FQGNSA. For the CDR3, the DNA is TGTGCCAGCACCGAAGGGCCGGTGGACACTGAAGCTTTCTTT. This gives the protein CASTEGPVDTEAFF.

Relative to its sample, this clonotype is medium-sized (0.01 to 0.1%). Little can be read into the size of this beta chain, an off-target read in a library designed for alpha chains. The chain has TRBV6-2 or TRBV6-3 and TRBJ2-7; 7 bases match TRBD1. V trimming: 8 bases; J trimming: 3 bases; junction bases outside the gene matches: 4. Germline assignment: CDR1 MNHEY and CDR2 SVGEGT. This CDR3 has 12 residues. The CDR3: CASGDRRYEQYF. In DNA, the CDR3 is TGTGCCAGCGGGGACAGACGCTACGAGCAGTACTTC.

A word on this clonotype: Because this beta chain is a stray read in a library intended to capture alpha chains, its abundance should not be given much weight. The chain is built from TRBV7-2 and TRBJ2-1, with D possibly matching TRBD1 (6 bases). CDR3 size: 21 residues. Per the germline V gene, CDR1 is SGHTA and CDR2 is FQGNSA. V lost 5 bases to trimming and J lost 7 bases, with 36 bases between them. In nucleotides, the CDR3 is TGTGCCAGCAGCCCACCTCCCCGTGTTCTCTCGGCGCGTATCAGGGGAAATGAGCAGTTCTTC. Translation: CASSPPPRVLSARIRGNEQFF.

This clonotype was seen ten or more times. This beta chain is a stray sequence in a library constructed for alpha chains; its clone size is not meaningful. The CDR3: CASSGTMNTEAFF. For the CDR3, the DNA is TGCGCCAGCAGCGGTACCATGAACACTGAAGCTTTCTTT. The chain is built from TRBV4-1 and TRBJ1-1, with D uncertain. V was cut by 5 bases and J by 0 bases, with 7 bases left in between. The CDR3 length is 13 residues. Germline lookup yields CDR1 MGHRA and CDR2 YSYEKL.

This clonotype was counted ten times or more. A library prepared for alpha chains yielded this beta chain as an off-target read; its size is of little meaning. The chain joins TRBV20-1 to TRBJ1-4, with D uncertain. Germline lookup yields CDR1 DFQATT and CDR2 SNEGSKA (reference sequence). V lost 6 bases and J 7 bases, leaving 15 bases between the germline ends. The CDR3 runs 13 residues. CDR3 nucleotide sequence: TGCAGTGCCGGCGCAGAGGGCACTGAAAAACTGTTTTTT. Translating gives CSAGAEGTEKLFF.

This clonotype was seen at least ten times. This beta chain was picked up by a library intended for alpha chains and is off target, so its count carries little meaning. V usage is TRBV28 and J usage is TRBJ1-2; 7 bases align to TRBD1. This CDR3 spans 14 amino acids. J was trimmed by 0 bases and V by 6 bases; bases with no gene match: 4. Per the germline V gene, CDR1 is MDHEN and CDR2 is SYDVKM. The DNA for the CDR3 is TGTGCCAGCAGGCCTACAGGGGCTAACTATGGCTACACCTTC. Translated, it gives CASRPTGANYGYTF.

Worth noting for this clonotype: With the library built for alpha chains, this beta chain is off target and its frequency is not meaningful. This chain joins TRBV6-2 or TRBV6-3 and TRBJ2-1; the D is unclear. The CDR3 covers 13 residues. V lost 4 bases to trimming and J lost 0 bases, with 4 bases between them. CDR1 is MNHEY and CDR2 is SVGEGT in the germline V gene. CDR3 protein: CASSSSSYNEQFF. CDR3 coding DNA: TGTGCCAGCAGTTCGAGCTCCTACAATGAGCAGTTCTTC.

By frequency in the sample, this clonotype is medium-sized. A library made for alpha chains picked up this beta chain off target, so its size means little. This CDR3 is CASTPGGGRNYGYTF. In DNA form, the CDR3 reads TGTGCCAGCACCCCCGGCGGGGGGCGAAACTATGGCTACACCTTC. This sequence joins TRBV7-2 and TRBJ1-2; TRBD1 might be the D (6 bases). The CDR3 is 15 amino acids. Germline V gene sequence: CDR1 SGHTA, CDR2 FQGNSA. Trimming took off 7 bases at V and 2 bases at J, with 17 bases between the two ends.

Points on this clonotype: This beta chain is an unintended read in a library built for alpha chains; its size means little. The chain links TRBV11-2 to TRBJ1-1; D not resolved. V was pared by 1 base and J by 5 bases, with 11 bases between. The germline V gene has CDR1 SGHAT and CDR2 FQNNGV. The CDR3 totals 14 residues. This CDR3 reads CASSLGVGPTEAFF. CDR3 nucleotides: TGTGCCAGCAGCTTAGGTGTAGGGCCAACTGAAGCTTTCTTT.

This clonotype was observed many times. The size of this beta chain means little, since it is a stray read in a library made for alpha chains. The gene calls are TRBV12-3 or TRBV12-4 and TRBJ1-5; D is ambiguous. V was shortened by 6 bases and J by 9 bases, with 9 bases between the two germline ends. The CDR3 spans 11 residues. In DNA, the CDR3 is TGTGCCAGCAGCACCCCAGGGCCCCAGCATTTT. It yields the protein CASSTPGPQHF.

Regarding this clonotype: Since the library was made to target alpha chains, this beta chain is a stray read and its abundance is not meaningful. The chain recombines TRBV5-1 with TRBJ1-4; D gene ambiguous. CDR3 length equals 13 residues. Germline V gives CDR1 SGHRS, CDR2 YFSETQ. V lost 2 bases and J lost 4, with 6 bases in between. The chain's CDR3 is CASSFQYNEKLFF. CDR3 sequence (DNA): TGCGCCAGCAGCTTCCAGTATAATGAAAAACTGTTTTTT.

In regard to this clonotype: The size of this beta chain means little, since it is a stray read in a library made for alpha chains. The chain employs TRBV7-2 and TRBJ2-3; D might be TRBD1 (5 bases). Germline V gene data show CDR1 as SGHTA and CDR2 as FQGNSA. CDR3 length equals 15 residues. The V and J ends lost 5 bases and 3 bases respectively, with 15 bases between them. CDR3 sequence: CASSRWGEKTDTQYF. The CDR3 region has the DNA TGTGCCAGCAGCCGATGGGGCGAGAAAACAGATACGCAGTATTTT.

This clonotype was recorded many times. This beta chain lies outside the target of a library built for alpha chains; its clone size means little. The chain carries TRBV2 and TRBJ2-6; D call uncertain. The CDR3 has 14 amino acids. V was clipped by 4 bases and J by 2 bases, with 6 bases between them. Germline V CDR1 and CDR2: SNHLY, FYNNEI. CDR3 amino acids: CASSGVTGANVLTF. CDR3 DNA sequence: TGTGCCAGCAGTGGGGTAACTGGGGCCAACGTCCTGACTTTC.

This clonotype is labeled as medium-sized. This beta chain was picked up by a library intended for alpha chains and is off target, so its count carries little meaning. This sequence joins TRBV7-6 and TRBJ2-1; 7 bases map to TRBD1. Germline V gene sequence: CDR1 SGHVS, CDR2 FNYEAQ. After removal of 4 bases from V and 8 bases from J, the junction contained 5 bases not matched to a gene. CDR3 size: 13 residues. CDR3 region: CASSSRQGDEQFF. For the CDR3, the DNA is TGTGCCAGCAGCTCGAGACAGGGTGATGAGCAGTTCTTC.

This clonotype was counted ten times or more. Within a library made for alpha chains, this beta chain is off target, and its count is uninformative. The chain carries TRBV28 and TRBJ2-1; perhaps TRBD2 as D (7 bases). The V and J ends lost 2 bases and 4 bases respectively, with 15 bases between them. The V gene's germline CDR1 is MDHEN and CDR2 SYDVKM. This CDR3 has 16 amino acids. CDR3 in DNA: TGTGCCAGCAGTTTAATTGGGGGGGCTGTTTACAATGAGCAGTTCTTC. This sequence encodes CASSLIGGAVYNEQFF.

A note on this clonotype: This beta chain came through as a stray read in a library set up for alpha chains, and its size says little. The chain carries TRBV19 and TRBJ2-5; D unclear. The CDR3 has 14 residues. With 2 bases removed from V and 3 bases from J, the gap between germline ends came to 10 bases. Germline V CDR1 and CDR2: LNHDA, SQIVND (reference sequence). The CDR3 coding sequence is TGTGCCAGTAGTATAAGGGCGCCAAAAGAGACCCAGTACTTC. This translates into CASSIRAPKETQYF. Full variable domain (rest looked up from reference TRBV19 and TRBJ2-5): DGGITQSPKYLFRKEGQNVTLSCEQNLNHDAMYWYRQDPGQGLRLIYYSQIVNDFQKGDIAEGYSVSREKKESFPLTVTSAQKNPTAFYLCASSIRAPKETQYFGPGTRLLVL.

This clonotype came up a few times. This beta chain was picked up by a library intended for alpha chains and is off target, so its count carries little meaning. The rearrangement uses TRBV27 and TRBJ2-7, with D hard to call. V was trimmed by 4 bases and J by 3 bases, leaving 10 bases between them. The V gene's germline CDR1 is MNHEY and CDR2 SMNVEV (reference sequence). The CDR3 spans 13 residues. DNA for the CDR3: TGTGCCAGCAGTTGGGCCCCGGGCTACGAGCAGTACTTC. Residues: CASSWAPGYEQYF.

Details on this clonotype: This beta chain lies outside the target of a library built for alpha chains; its clone size means little. This rearrangement joins TRBV6-1 to TRBJ1-6; D uncertain. Germline V CDR1 and CDR2: MNHNS, SASEGT. The length of the CDR3 is 16 residues. Trimming removed 7 bases from V and 11 bases from J, with 24 bases in between. CDR3 amino acids: CASKEGKGPVVAPLHF. CDR3 nucleotides: TGTGCCAGCAAAGAAGGAAAAGGGCCCGTGGTGGCACCCCTCCACTTT.